Listed here are 22 T cell receptor beta chains from one sample, sequenced in a study of T cells in women clearing cervical HPV infection. The data were produced by immunoSEQ multiplex PCR, yet TCRdb's version contains in-frame clones alone and is incomplete. Its table records about 20,000 clones. Sequenced input: blood buffy coat. Every receptor here comes from a woman aged 18 to 75 with a cervical HPV16 infection that either progressed to CIN3+ or cleared (not recorded which).

Turning to this clone: The missing CDR3 end, 3 residues past where the read stops, is filled in from the germline J gene. V usage is TRBV7-9 and J usage is TRBJ1-2; no clear D gene. The germline V gene has CDR1 SEHNR and CDR2 FQNEAQ (reference sequence). This CDR3 contains 15 residues. CDR3 loop: CASSLKRGTYNDYTF. The covered CDR3 bases are TGTGCCAGCAGCTTAAAGCGGGGTACCTACAATGAC.

To note about this clone: The read terminates 3 residues ahead of where the CDR3 ends, so the germline J gene completes it. This chain links TRBV20-1 with TRBJ2-7; tentatively, D is TRBD2 (7 bases). Germline V CDR1 and CDR2: DFQATT, SNEGSKA (reference sequence). V was cut by 0 bases and J by 6 bases, with 27 bases left in between. The CDR3 loop spans 18 amino acids. CDR3 in amino acids: CSARDRARGGRFLGEQYF. Partial CDR3 DNA: TGCAGTGCTAGAGATCGAGCAAGGGGGGGAAGGTTCCTTGGCGAG.

The CDR3 loop is CASREVNFNYGYTF. The sequenced part of the CDR3 DNA is TGTGCCAGCAGAGAGGTCAATTTTAACTATGGC. The genes are TRBV6-2 or TRBV6-3 and TRBJ1-2; D is unresolved. The CDR3 end is not reached by the read, which stops 3 residues before it; the germline J gene fills it in. The CDR3 contains 14 residues. V lost 6 bases, J lost 1 base, and 12 bases lay in between. Germline CDR1 and CDR2: MNHEY and SVGEGT.

Turning to this clone: The observed sequence ends 3 residues before the CDR3 terminus, with the missing tail filled in from the germline J gene. The rearrangement uses TRBV30 and TRBJ1-5, with 9 bases fitting TRBD1. This CDR3 has 19 amino acids. V was clipped by 0 bases and J by 3 bases; unmatched bases: 15. Germline-derived CDR1 and CDR2 are GTSNPN and SVGIG (reference sequence). CDR3 amino acids: CAWSVRDRVGFNFNQPQHF. CDR3 bases read: TGTGCCTGGAGTGTACGGGACAGGGTGGGCTTCAATTTCAATCAGCCC.

Remarks on this clone: The read ends 3 residues shy of where the CDR3 ends; the end is completed using the germline J gene. The gene calls are TRBV7-2 and TRBJ1-4; D is possibly TRBD1 (6 bases). The CDR3 length is 15 residues. Germline CDR1 and CDR2: SGHTA and FQGNSA. V gave up 5 bases and J gave up 0 bases, with 10 bases separating them. The covered CDR3 bases are TGTGCCAGCAGCGGGACATCCGCAACTAATGAAAAA. As protein: CASSGTSATNEK. The full CDR3 protein reads CASSGTSATNEKLFF.

On this clone itself: Sequencing ends 3 residues short of the CDR3 end; the germline J gene provides the rest. V usage is TRBV7-2 and J usage is TRBJ2-2; D is ambiguous. The ends were cut back, 2 bases at V and 6 bases at J, with 10 bases in the middle. The germline CDR1 and CDR2 sequences are SGHTA and FQGNSA. The CDR3 has 14 amino acids. The sequenced part of the CDR3 DNA is TGTGCCAGCAGCTTAATGCACGGGTCCGGGGAG. This sequence encodes CASSLMHGSGE. The CDR3 in its entirety is CASSLMHGSGELFF.

Concerning this clone: The missing CDR3 end, 3 residues past where the read stops, is filled in from the germline J gene. V is TRBV18 and J is TRBJ2-5, with D possibly being TRBD2 (5 bases). Trimming took 0 bases from V and 3 from J, leaving 8 bases between them. Germline V gives CDR1 KGHSH, CDR2 LQKENI. The CDR3 covers 14 residues. The chain's CDR3 is CASSPPSSKETQYF. The part of the CDR3 DNA that was read is TGTGCCAGCTCACCACCTTCTAGCAAAGAGACC.

Notes on this clone: At one end the junction does not follow the germline gene, possibly because of a read error. The CDR3 end is not reached by the read, which stops 3 residues before it; the germline J gene fills it in. The chain couples TRBV4-2 to TRBJ2-6, with D perhaps TRBD1 (5 bases). From germline, CDR1 is LGHNA and CDR2 YNFKEQ. The CDR3 runs to 16 residues. Incomplete CDR3 DNA: TGCGCCAGCAGCCAAGTAGACAGCTCTGGGGCCAACGTC. It specifies CASSQVDSSGANV. The full-length CDR3 reads as CASSQVDSSGANVLTF.

Concerning this clone: The read ends 3 residues early relative to the CDR3; the germline J gene fills the gap. The rearrangement joins TRBV29-1 to TRBJ2-2; the D is unclear. There are 14 residues in the CDR3. Germline loops: CDR1 SQVTM, CDR2 ANQGSEA. V shed 2 bases and J shed 6 bases, with 13 bases lying between them. The covered CDR3 bases are TGCAGCGTTGAAAGCACTATTGGCGCCGGGGAG. This codes for CSVESTIGAGE. The CDR3, in full, reads CSVESTIGAGELFF.

Regarding this clone: The CDR3 end falls 3 residues outside the read, so it is completed with the germline J gene. The genes are TRBV6-2 or TRBV6-3 and TRBJ1-2; 7 bases map to TRBD1. The CDR3 loop spans 14 amino acids. The germline V gene has CDR1 MNHEY and CDR2 SVGEGT. J lost 1 base, V lost 6 bases, and 5 bases had no gene match. Partial CDR3 DNA: TGTGCCAGCAGGTCCTGGGACAGTAACTATGGC. Its protein product is CASRSWDSNYG. The complete CDR3 reads CASRSWDSNYGYTF.

About this clone: From the germline J gene comes the end of the CDR3, since the read stops 3 residues before it. The chain recombines TRBV6-2 or TRBV6-3 with TRBJ2-1; maybe TRBD2 (5 bases). The germline gives CDR1 MNHEY, CDR2 SVGEGT. This CDR3 comprises 16 residues. V was cut by 0 bases and J by 9 bases, with 18 bases left in between. CDR3 DNA, as far as it was read: TGTGCCAGCAGTTACTCGAGATCTAGCTGGGCGGCTGAG. Encoded protein: CASSYSRSSWAAE. The whole CDR3 reads CASSYSRSSWAAEQFF.

A remark on this clone: The read terminates 3 residues before the CDR3 end, so the remaining end is supplied by the germline J gene. The V gene is TRBV12-3 or TRBV12-4, the J gene TRBJ2-7; 7 bases line up with TRBD2. This CDR3 has 15 residues. V was clipped by 3 bases and J by 2 bases; unmatched bases: 7. The CDR3 sequence is CASSFGGRGTYEQYF. Incomplete CDR3 DNA: TGTGCCAGCAGTTTTGGGGGGAGGGGAACCTACGAG.

The CDR3 sequence is CASTGQTNEKLFF. CDR3 bases read: TGCGCCAGCACGGGACAGACTAATGAAAAA. The chain combines TRBV5-1 with TRBJ1-4; 7 nucleotides match TRBD1. The CDR3 extends 3 residues past the end of the read, so its final part is completed from the germline J gene. Germline CDR1 and CDR2: SGHRS and YFSETQ. Unmatched junction bases numbered 1, after V lost 6 bases and J lost 2 bases. The CDR3 totals 13 residues.

Worth noting for this clone: The read falls 3 residues short of the CDR3 end, and the missing part is taken from the germline J gene. In the same sample, other DNA sequences code for this CDR3. The rearrangement joins TRBV18 to TRBJ1-1, with TRBD1 matching 11 bases. The CDR3 has 16 residues. From germline, CDR1 is KGHSH and CDR2 LQKENI. The covered CDR3 bases are TGTGCCAGCTCACCTCTGGGGACAGGGGGAGAAGAGACA. Translated, it gives CASSPLGTGGEET. The CDR3, in full, reads CASSPLGTGGEETAFF.

About this clone itself: The CDR3 extends 3 residues past the end of the read, so its final part is completed from the germline J gene. The V and J genes are TRBV5-4 and TRBJ2-7; 9 bases map to TRBD2. The CDR3 extends over 15 amino acids. V lost 0 bases, J lost 2 bases, and 3 bases stayed unmatched. The V gene's germline CDR1 is SGHNT and CDR2 YYREEE (reference sequence). The sequenced CDR3 bases are TGTGCCAGCAGCTTGGGCGGGAGGGCGGCCTACGAG. Its translation is CASSLGGRAAYE. The full CDR3 protein is CASSLGGRAAYEQYF.

A note on this clone: The read ends 3 residues before the CDR3 terminus; that terminus is restored from the germline J gene. This chain links TRBV10-3 with TRBJ2-1; 8 nucleotides agree with TRBD2. The CDR3 runs 17 residues. In germline, CDR1 is ENHRY, CDR2 SYGVKD. J was trimmed by 5 bases and V by 0 bases; bases with no gene match: 9. Incomplete CDR3 DNA: TGTGCCATCAGTGAGTCCGTTACTAGCGGAGTCAACAATGAG. It encodes CAISESVTSGVNNE. The whole CDR3 protein is CAISESVTSGVNNEQFF.

Of note for this clone: The read ends 3 residues early relative to the CDR3; the germline J gene fills the gap. This chain connects TRBV7-9 to TRBJ1-1; D is perhaps TRBD1 (5 bases). The CDR3 contains 13 residues. Per the germline V gene, CDR1 is SEHNR and CDR2 is FQNEAQ (reference sequence). Trimming took off 5 bases at V and 2 bases at J, with 9 bases between the two ends. The DNA read from the CDR3 is TGTGCCAGCAGCCGGCAGGGAAACACTGAA. It translates to CASSRQGNTE. The full CDR3 reads CASSRQGNTEAFF. The complete variable domain, with remaining parts taken from reference TRBV7-9 and TRBJ1-1, reads DTGVSQNPRHKITKRGQNVTFRCDPISEHNRLYWYRQTLGQGPEFLTYFQNEAQLEKSRLLSDRFSAERPKGSFSTLEIQRTEQGDSAMYLCASSRQGNTEAFFGQGTRLTVV.

On this clone itself: The read gets to within 3 residues of the CDR3 end, and the germline J gene fills in the rest. The chain joins TRBV2 to TRBJ1-5; 7 bases line up with TRBD1. Germline V gene data show CDR1 as SNHLY and CDR2 as FYNNEI. The CDR3 is 14 amino acids. Losses at the gene ends were 3 bases for V and 7 bases for J; bases not matched to a gene: 6. Incomplete CDR3 DNA: TGTGCCAGCAGTGAGTCAGGGGGTGGACAGCCC. Translation: CASSESGGGQP. The whole CDR3 is CASSESGGGQPQHF.

With respect to this clone: The read finishes 3 residues shy of the CDR3 end, and the germline J gene is used to complete it. The chain has TRBV18 and TRBJ1-2, with unresolved D. The CDR3 loop spans 15 amino acids. The germline CDR1 and CDR2 sequences are KGHSH and LQKENI. V lost 2 bases and J lost 3, with 13 bases in between. This CDR3 is CASSPARVDDYGYTF. Partial CDR3 DNA: TGTGCCAGCTCACCAGCAAGGGTAGATGACTATGGC.

Note on this clone: The sequenced fragment ends 3 residues before the CDR3 boundary, so the rest is inferred from the germline J gene. The chain employs TRBV18 and TRBJ2-6; no clear D gene. This CDR3 has 18 amino acids. With 3 bases removed from V and 0 bases from J, the gap between germline ends came to 15 bases. CDR1 KGHSH and CDR2 LQKENI come from the germline V gene. The DNA read from the CDR3 is TGTGCCAGCTCACCTGGGCTTCTGACGCTCTCTGGGGCCAACGTC. This gives the protein CASSPGLLTLSGANV. The whole CDR3 is CASSPGLLTLSGANVLTF.

With regard to this clone: The CDR3 end falls 3 residues outside the read, so it is completed with the germline J gene. The V gene is TRBV19, the J gene TRBJ1-1, with D unclear. The CDR3 length is 11 residues. Per the germline V gene, CDR1 is LNHDA and CDR2 is SQIVND (reference sequence). V was trimmed by 3 bases and J by 7 bases, leaving 6 bases between them. The CDR3 region is CASSMVDEAFF. The CDR3 DNA, read in part, is TGTGCCAGTAGTATGGTAGATGAA. Combining the CDR3 with reference TRBV19 and TRBJ1-1 gives the whole variable domain DGGITQSPKYLFRKEGQNVTLSCEQNLNHDAMYWYRQDPGQGLRLIYYSQIVNDFQKGDIAEGYSVSREKKESFPLTVTSAQKNPTAFYLCASSMVDEAFFGQGTRLTVV.

Comment on this clone: Read sequence stops 3 residues before the CDR3 end, and the germline J gene provides the missing end. The chain links TRBV7-8 to TRBJ1-2; unclear D gene. Germline V gene data show CDR1 as SGHVS and CDR2 as FQNEAQ. The CDR3 is 15 amino acids. CDR3 DNA (partial): TGTGCCAGCAGCCTAGGCCAAACAGAGATCTACGAC. It translates to CASSLGQTEIYD. The entire CDR3 protein is CASSLGQTEIYDYTF.